These 2 T cell receptor beta chains share one sample of origin, sequenced in a study of blood T cell repertoires in COVID-19. The protocol was immunoSEQ multiplex PCR, while the TCRdb copy is restricted to in-frame clones and leaves out a portion. Here the sample spans around 200,000 clones, approximately 87% being singletons. Sequencing used peripheral blood. These receptors all come from a man aged 55 to 70 who had recovered from COVID-19.

The chain joins TRBV6-5 to TRBJ2-7, with D possibly being TRBD2 (7 bases). Per the germline V gene, CDR1 is MNHEY and CDR2 is SVGAGI. The CDR3 is made up of 16 amino acids. V lost 2 bases and J lost 7, with 21 bases in between. The CDR3 loop is CASSYGGGGSMREQYF. CDR3 sequence (DNA): TGTGCCAGCAGTTACGGGGGGGGCGGAAGCATGCGGGAGCAGTACTTC.

The rearrangement joins TRBV19 to TRBJ1-6; possibly TRBD1 for D (6 bases). The CDR3 is 17 amino acids. V lost 8 bases, J lost 5 bases, and 22 bases lay in between. Germline CDR1 reads LNHDA; CDR2 reads SQIVND (reference sequence). Here the CDR3 reads CASRGRAGETNNSPLHF. The CDR3 DNA follows: TGTGCCAGTCGCGGCAGGGCAGGGGAGACCAATAATTCACCCCTCCACTTT.